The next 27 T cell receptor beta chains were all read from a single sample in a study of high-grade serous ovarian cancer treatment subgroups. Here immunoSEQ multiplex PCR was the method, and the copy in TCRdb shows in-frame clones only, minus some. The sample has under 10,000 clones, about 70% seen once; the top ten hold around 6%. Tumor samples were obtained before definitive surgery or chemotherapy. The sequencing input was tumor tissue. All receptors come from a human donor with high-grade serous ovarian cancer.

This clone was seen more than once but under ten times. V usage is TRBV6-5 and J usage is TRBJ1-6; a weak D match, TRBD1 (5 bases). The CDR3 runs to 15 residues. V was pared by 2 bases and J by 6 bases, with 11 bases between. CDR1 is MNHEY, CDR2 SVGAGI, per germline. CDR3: CASSYGTGGNSPLHF. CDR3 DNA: TGTGCCAGCAGTTACGGCACAGGCGGTAATTCACCCCTCCACTTT.

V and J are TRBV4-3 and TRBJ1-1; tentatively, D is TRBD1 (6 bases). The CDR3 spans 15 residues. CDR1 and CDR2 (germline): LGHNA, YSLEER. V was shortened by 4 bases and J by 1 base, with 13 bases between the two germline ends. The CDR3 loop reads CASSRDRSTNTEAFF. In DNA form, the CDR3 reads TGCGCCAGCAGCCGAGACAGGTCCACGAACACTGAAGCTTTCTTT.

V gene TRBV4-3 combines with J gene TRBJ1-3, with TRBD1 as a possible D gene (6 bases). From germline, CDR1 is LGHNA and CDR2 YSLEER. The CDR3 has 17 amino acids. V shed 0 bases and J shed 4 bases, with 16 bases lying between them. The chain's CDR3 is CASSQDPYGGAGNTIYF. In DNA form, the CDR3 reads TGCGCCAGCAGCCAAGACCCCTATGGGGGGGCCGGAAACACCATATATTTT.

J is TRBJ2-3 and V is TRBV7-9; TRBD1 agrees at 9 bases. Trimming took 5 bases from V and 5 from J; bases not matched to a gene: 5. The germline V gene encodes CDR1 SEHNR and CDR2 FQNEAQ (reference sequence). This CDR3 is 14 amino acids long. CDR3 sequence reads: CASSIGQGLDTQYF. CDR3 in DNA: TGTGCCAGCAGCATAGGACAGGGGCTAGATACGCAGTATTTT.

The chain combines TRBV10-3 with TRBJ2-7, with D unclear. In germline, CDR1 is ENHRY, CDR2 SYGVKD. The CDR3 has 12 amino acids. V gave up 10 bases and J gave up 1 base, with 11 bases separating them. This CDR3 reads CATLTESYEQYF. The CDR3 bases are TGTGCCACCCTCACGGAATCCTACGAGCAGTACTTC.

The CDR3 DNA is TGTGCCAGCAGGGTCCCGGGGGGAGGGTCCTACAATGAGCAGTTCTTC. Amino acid sequence: CASRVPGGGSYNEQFF. The chain has TRBV2 and TRBJ2-1; 7 nucleotides agree with TRBD2. With 6 bases clipped from V and 1 base from J, the junction kept 9 bases outside the gene matches. This CDR3 is 16 amino acids long. Germline values: CDR1 SNHLY, CDR2 FYNNEI.

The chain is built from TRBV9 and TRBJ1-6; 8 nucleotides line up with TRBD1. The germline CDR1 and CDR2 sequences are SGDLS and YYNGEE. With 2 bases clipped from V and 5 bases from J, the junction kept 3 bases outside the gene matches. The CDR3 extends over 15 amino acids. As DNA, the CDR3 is TGTGCCAGCAGCGTGGGACAGGTGAATAATTCACCCCTCCACTTT. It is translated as CASSVGQVNNSPLHF.

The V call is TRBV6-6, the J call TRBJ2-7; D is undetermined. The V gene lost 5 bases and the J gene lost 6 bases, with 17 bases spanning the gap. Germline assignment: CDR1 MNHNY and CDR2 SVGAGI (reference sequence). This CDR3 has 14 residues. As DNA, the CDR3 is TGTGCCAGCAGTGCACTCAGTAGGACGGCCGAGCAGTACTTC. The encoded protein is CASSALSRTAEQYF.

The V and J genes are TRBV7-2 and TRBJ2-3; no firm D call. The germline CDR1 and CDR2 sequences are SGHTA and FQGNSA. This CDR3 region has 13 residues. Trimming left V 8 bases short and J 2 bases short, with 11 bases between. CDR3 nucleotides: TGTGCCAGCCGACCTCTGCCCACAGATACGCAGTATTTT. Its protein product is CASRPLPTDTQYF. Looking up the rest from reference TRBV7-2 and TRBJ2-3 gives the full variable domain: GAGVSQSPSNKVTEKGKDVELRCDPISGHTALYWYRQSLGQGLEFLIYFQGNSAPDKSGLPSDRFSAERTGGSVSTLTIQRTQQEDSAVYLCASRPLPTDTQYFGPGTRLTVL.

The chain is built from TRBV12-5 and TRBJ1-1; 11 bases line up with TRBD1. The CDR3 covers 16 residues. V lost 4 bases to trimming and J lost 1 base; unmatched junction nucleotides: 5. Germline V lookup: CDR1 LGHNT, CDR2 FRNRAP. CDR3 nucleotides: TGTGCTAGTGGTTCTGGACAGGGGGCAGGGAACACTGAAGCTTTCTTT. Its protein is CASGSGQGAGNTEAFF.

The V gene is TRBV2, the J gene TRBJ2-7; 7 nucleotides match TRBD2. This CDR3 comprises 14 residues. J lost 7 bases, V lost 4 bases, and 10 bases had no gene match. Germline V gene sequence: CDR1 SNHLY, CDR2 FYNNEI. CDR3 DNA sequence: TGTGCCAGCAGTGTGGGGGGGGTGCTTGGGGAGCAGTACTTC. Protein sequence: CASSVGGVLGEQYF.

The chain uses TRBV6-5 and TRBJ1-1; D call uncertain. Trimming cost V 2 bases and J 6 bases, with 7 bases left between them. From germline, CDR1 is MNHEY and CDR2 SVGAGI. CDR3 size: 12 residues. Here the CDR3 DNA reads TGTGCCAGCAGTTACCGTGGCTCTGAAGCTTTCTTT. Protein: CASSYRGSEAFF.

Here the CDR3 reads CASSLDDREGNEAFF. The CDR3 DNA is TGCGCCAGCAGCTTGGACGACAGGGAAGGGAATGAAGCTTTCTTT. The chain links TRBV5-1 to TRBJ1-1, with 7 bases aligning to TRBD1. CDR3 length: 15 amino acids. The V gene end was trimmed by 0 bases and the J gene end by 7 bases; junction bases not matched to a gene: 9. Germline-derived CDR1 and CDR2 are SGHRS and YFSETQ.

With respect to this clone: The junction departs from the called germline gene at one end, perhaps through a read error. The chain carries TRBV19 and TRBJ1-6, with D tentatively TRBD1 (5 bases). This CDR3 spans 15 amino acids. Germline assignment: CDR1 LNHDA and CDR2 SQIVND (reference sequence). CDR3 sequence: CASIPARDYDSPLHF. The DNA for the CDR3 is TGTGCCAGTATCCCCGCCAGGGACTATGATTCACCCCTCCACTTT.

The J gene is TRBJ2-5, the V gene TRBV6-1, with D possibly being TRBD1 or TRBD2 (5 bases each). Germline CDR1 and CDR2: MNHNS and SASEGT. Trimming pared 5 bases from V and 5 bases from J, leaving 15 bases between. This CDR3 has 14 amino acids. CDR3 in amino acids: CASSSLPEGETQYF. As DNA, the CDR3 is TGTGCCAGCAGTTCTTTACCAGAGGGGGAGACCCAGTACTTC.

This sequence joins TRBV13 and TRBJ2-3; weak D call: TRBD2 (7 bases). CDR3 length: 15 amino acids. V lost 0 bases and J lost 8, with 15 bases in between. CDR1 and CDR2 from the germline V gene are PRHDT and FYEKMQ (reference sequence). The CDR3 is CASSLGRGGGGTQYF. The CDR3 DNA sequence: TGTGCCAGCAGCTTAGGGCGCGGGGGCGGGGGTACGCAGTATTTT.

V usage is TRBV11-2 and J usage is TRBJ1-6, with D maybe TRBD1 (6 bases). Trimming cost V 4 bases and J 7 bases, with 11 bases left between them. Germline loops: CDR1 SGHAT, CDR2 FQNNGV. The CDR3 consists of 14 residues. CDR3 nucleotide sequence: TGTGCCAGCAGCTATGTAGGGGGGAATTCACCCCTCCACTTT. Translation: CASSYVGGNSPLHF.

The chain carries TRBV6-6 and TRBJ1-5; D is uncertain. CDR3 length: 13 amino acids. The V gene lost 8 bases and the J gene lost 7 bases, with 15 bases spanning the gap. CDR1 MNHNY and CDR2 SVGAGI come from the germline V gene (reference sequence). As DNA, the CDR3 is TGTGCCAGCTCGAAAGGGATCGGGCAGCCCCAGCATTTT. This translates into CASSKGIGQPQHF.

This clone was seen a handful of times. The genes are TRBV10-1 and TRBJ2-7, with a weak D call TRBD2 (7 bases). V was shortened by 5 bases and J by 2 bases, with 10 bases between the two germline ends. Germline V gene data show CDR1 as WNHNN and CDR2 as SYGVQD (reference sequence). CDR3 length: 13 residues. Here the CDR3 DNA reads TGCGCCAGCAGTCAGGGGAGGGCCTACGAGCAGTACTTC. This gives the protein CASSQGRAYEQYF.

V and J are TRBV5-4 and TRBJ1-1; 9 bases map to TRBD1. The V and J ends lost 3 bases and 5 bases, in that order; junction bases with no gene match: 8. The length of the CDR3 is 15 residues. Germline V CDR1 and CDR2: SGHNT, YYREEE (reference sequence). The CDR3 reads CASSSGGTGRTEAFF. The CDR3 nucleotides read TGTGCCAGCAGCTCCGGGGGGACAGGGAGGACTGAAGCTTTCTTT.

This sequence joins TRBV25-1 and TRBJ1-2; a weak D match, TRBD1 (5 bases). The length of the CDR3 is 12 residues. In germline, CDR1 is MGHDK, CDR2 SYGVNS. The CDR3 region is CAAFWQGHGYTF. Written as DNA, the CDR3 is TGTGCAGCCTTTTGGCAGGGTCATGGCTACACCTTC.

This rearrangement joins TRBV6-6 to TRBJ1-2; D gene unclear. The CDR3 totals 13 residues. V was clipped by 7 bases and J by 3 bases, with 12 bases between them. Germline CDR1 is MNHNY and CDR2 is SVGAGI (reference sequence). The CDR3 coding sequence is TGTGCCAGCACTGAACGCCCAGACTATGGCTACACCTTC. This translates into CASTERPDYGYTF.

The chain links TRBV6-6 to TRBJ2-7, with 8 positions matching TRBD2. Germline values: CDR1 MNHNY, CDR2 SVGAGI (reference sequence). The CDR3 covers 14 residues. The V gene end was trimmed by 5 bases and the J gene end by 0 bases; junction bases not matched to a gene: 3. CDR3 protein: CASSPGLGSYEQYF. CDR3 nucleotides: TGTGCCAGCAGTCCGGGACTAGGCTCCTACGAGCAGTACTTC.

CDR3 bases: TGTGCCAGCAAAAGGATTCTGTCAGATACGCAGTATTTT. Protein product: CASKRILSDTQYF. V usage is TRBV2 and J usage is TRBJ2-3; D is unclear. Germline CDR1 is SNHLY and CDR2 is FYNNEI. The CDR3 loop spans 13 amino acids. V gave up 7 bases and J gave up 4 bases, with 12 bases separating them. The full variable domain, its missing parts supplied by reference TRBV2 and TRBJ2-3, is EPEVTQTPSHQVTQMGQEVILRCVPISNHLYFYWYRQILGQKVEFLVSFYNNEISEKSEIFDDQFSVERPDGSNFTLKIRSTKLEDSAMYFCASKRILSDTQYFGPGTRLTVL.

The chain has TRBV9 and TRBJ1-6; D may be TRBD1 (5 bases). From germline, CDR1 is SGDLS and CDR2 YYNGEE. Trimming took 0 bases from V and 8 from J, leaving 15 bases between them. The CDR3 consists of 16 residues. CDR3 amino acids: CASSVGWGVGDSPLHF. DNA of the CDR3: TGTGCCAGCAGCGTAGGGTGGGGGGTGGGTGATTCACCCCTCCACTTT.

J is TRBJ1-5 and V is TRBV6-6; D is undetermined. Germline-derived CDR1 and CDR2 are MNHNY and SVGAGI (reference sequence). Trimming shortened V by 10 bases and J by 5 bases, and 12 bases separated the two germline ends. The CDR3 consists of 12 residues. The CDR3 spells CATMELYQPQHF. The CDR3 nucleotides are TGTGCCACTATGGAGCTTTATCAGCCCCAGCATTTT.

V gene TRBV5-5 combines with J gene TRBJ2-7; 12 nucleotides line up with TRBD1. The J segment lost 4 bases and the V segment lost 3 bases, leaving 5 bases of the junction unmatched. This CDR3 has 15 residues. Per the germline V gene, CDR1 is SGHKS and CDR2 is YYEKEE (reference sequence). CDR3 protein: CASSSPGQGAYEQYF. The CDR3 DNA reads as TGTGCCAGCAGCTCCCCGGGACAGGGGGCTTACGAGCAGTACTTC.